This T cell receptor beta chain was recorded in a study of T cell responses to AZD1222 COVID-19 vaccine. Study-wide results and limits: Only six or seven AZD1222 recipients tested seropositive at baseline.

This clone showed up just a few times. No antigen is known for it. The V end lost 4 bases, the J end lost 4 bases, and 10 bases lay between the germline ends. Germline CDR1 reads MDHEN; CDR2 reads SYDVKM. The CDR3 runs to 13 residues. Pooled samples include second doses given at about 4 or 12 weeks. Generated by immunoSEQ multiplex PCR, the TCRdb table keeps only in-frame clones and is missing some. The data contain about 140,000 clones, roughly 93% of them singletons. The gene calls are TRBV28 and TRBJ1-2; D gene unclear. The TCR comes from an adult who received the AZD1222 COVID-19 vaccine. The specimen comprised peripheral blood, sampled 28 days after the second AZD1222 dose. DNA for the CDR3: TGTGCCAGCAGTTACAAGAGCGTCTATGGCTACACCTTC. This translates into CASSYKSVYGYTF.